A selection of T cell receptor beta chains follows, all from one sample in a study of blood T cell repertoires in COVID-19. The protocol was immunoSEQ multiplex PCR, while the TCRdb copy is restricted to in-frame clones and leaves out a portion. Of about 670,000 clones listed, 80% to 90% are singletons. The sample was peripheral blood. The receptors originated from a woman under 30 with acute or convalescent COVID-19. CDR3s include the opening cysteine and the closing phenylalanine or tryptophan. A D gene is named only where the DNA matches it firmly. Not all rows give a size; the values are once, few, many and, for expanded clones, a class.

clone size	D gene	V gene	J gene	CDR3 protein	CDR3 DNA
.	.	TRBV19	TRBJ1-2	CASYRGGLDGYTF	TGTGCCAGTTACCGGGGAGGGCTGGATGGCTACACCTTC
.	.	TRBV27	TRBJ1-5	CASSSSTVLGNQPQHF	TGTGCCAGCAGTTCATCGACAGTACTTGGCAATCAGCCCCAGCATTTT
.	TRBD1	TRBV4-1	TRBJ2-3	CASSQDRDSEFTDTQYF	TGCGCCAGCAGCCAAGATAGGGACAGTGAATTCACAGATACGCAGTATTTT
once	.	TRBV9	TRBJ2-3	CASSPTTPLDTQYF	TGTGCCAGCAGCCCCACTACCCCGTTGGATACGCAGTATTTT
once	.	TRBV27	TRBJ2-7	CASSTDLQHEQYF	TGTGCCAGCAGCACGGACTTGCAGCACGAGCAGTACTTC
.	.	TRBV30	TRBJ1-6	CAWRGEVSGNSPLHF	TGTGCCTGGAGGGGAGAAGTGAGTGGTAATTCACCCCTCCACTTT
once	.	TRBV19	TRBJ2-2	CASRDREHTGELFF	TGTGCCAGTAGGGACCGGGAGCACACCGGGGAGCTGTTTTTT
.	.	TRBV5-1	TRBJ2-7	CASSLDLSDTYEQYF	TGCGCCAGCAGCTTGGATTTAAGCGATACCTACGAGCAGTACTTC
.	.	TRBV6-1	TRBJ2-7	CASSEQGQGYYEQYF	TGTGCCAGCAGTGAACAGGGGCAGGGGTATTACGAGCAGTACTTC
.	TRBD1	TRBV11-2	TRBJ1-1	CASSWGQGGTEAFF	TGTGCCAGCAGCTGGGGACAGGGGGGCACTGAAGCTTTCTTT
.	.	TRBV5-6	TRBJ1-2	CASSPNRVLYGYTF	TGTGCCAGCAGCCCCAACAGGGTACTCTATGGCTACACCTTC
few	TRBD2	TRBV11-2	TRBJ2-1	CASSLGRGTSMNEQFF	TGTGCCAGCAGCTTAGGGAGGGGGACTAGCATGAATGAGCAGTTCTTC
.	.	TRBV3-1/TRBV3-2	TRBJ1-6	CASSQIWGDSPLHF	TGTGCCAGCAGCCAAATCTGGGGGGATTCACCCCTCCACTTT
.	TRBD1	TRBV18	TRBJ2-6	CASSPAGTGTLSSGANVLTF	TGTGCCAGCTCACCCGCCGGGACAGGGACCCTTTCATCCGGGGCCAACGTCCTGACTTTC
.	TRBD2	TRBV30	TRBJ2-7	CAWSFSGGAADEQYF	TGTGCCTGGAGTTTTAGCGGGGGGGCCGCGGACGAGCAGTACTTC
.	.	TRBV7-9	TRBJ2-1	CASSFGATIYNEQFF	TGTGCCAGCAGCTTTGGGGCAACCATATACAATGAGCAGTTCTTC
.	.	TRBV9	TRBJ1-2	CASSVADNNYGYTF	TGTGCCAGCAGCGTAGCAGACAACAACTATGGCTACACCTTC
.	.	TRBV7-2	TRBJ1-1	CASSLQNRAEAFF	TGTGCCAGCAGCTTACAGAACAGGGCTGAAGCTTTCTTT
.	.	TRBV4-2	TRBJ2-3	CASSQLGGRDDTQYF	TGTGCCAGCAGCCAACTGGGGGGGCGGGATGATACGCAGTATTTT
.	.	TRBV7-9	TRBJ1-1	CASSLVAGDYMNTEAFF	TGTGCCAGCAGCTTAGTTGCAGGGGACTACATGAACACTGAAGCTTTCTTT
once	TRBD1	TRBV30	TRBJ1-5	CAWNPGTGHQPQHF	TGTGCCTGGAACCCCGGGACAGGACATCAGCCCCAGCATTTT
once	TRBD1	TRBV5-1	TRBJ2-7	CASSLAPFIDTGDSEQYF	TGCGCCAGCAGCTTGGCTCCGTTTATCGACACAGGGGACAGCGAGCAGTACTTC
.	.	TRBV19	TRBJ2-7	CASSMGQWVNYEQYF	TGTGCCAGTAGTATGGGCCAGTGGGTGAACTACGAGCAGTACTTC
.	.	TRBV25-1	TRBJ1-2	CASSDLISYGYTF	TGTGCCAGCAGTGACTTGATCAGCTATGGCTACACCTTC
.	.	TRBV28	TRBJ1-1	CASVEGSNTEAFF	TGTGCCAGCGTAGAGGGTTCGAACACTGAAGCTTTCTTT
.	TRBD1	TRBV27	TRBJ1-3	CASSPNRGRGNTIYF	TGTGCCAGCAGCCCTAACAGGGGGCGCGGAAACACCATATATTTT
.	TRBD1	TRBV6-5	TRBJ1-1	CASATGEEWTEAFF	TGTGCCAGCGCAACAGGGGAGGAGTGGACTGAAGCTTTCTTT
.	TRBD1	TRBV30	TRBJ1-6	CAWGGTGGSPLHF	TGTGCCTGGGGAGGGACAGGGGGTTCACCCCTCCACTTT
.	TRBD1	TRBV4-2	TRBJ1-2	CASSQGAGGADRFYGYTF	TGTGCCAGCAGCCAAGGGGCAGGGGGCGCAGACAGGTTCTATGGCTACACCTTC
.	.	TRBV27	TRBJ1-1	CASMRGTEAFF	TGTGCCAGCATGCGAGGGACTGAAGCTTTCTTT
.	TRBD1	TRBV4-1	TRBJ1-2	CASSPLDRARGGYTF	TGCGCCAGCAGCCCGTTAGACAGGGCGCGGGGTGGCTACACCTTC
.	.	TRBV9	TRBJ1-2	CASSRLGYGYTF	TGTGCCAGCAGCCGACTTGGATATGGCTACACCTTC
.	.	TRBV6-5	TRBJ1-2	CASSRTGSSGYTF	TGTGCCAGCAGCAGAACAGGGAGTAGTGGCTACACCTTC
.	.	TRBV27	TRBJ2-2	CASSLAGVGRTGELFF	TGTGCCAGCAGTTTAGCAGGGGTGGGACGCACCGGGGAGCTGTTTTTT
.	.	TRBV5-8	TRBJ2-7	CASSPMGRPGTYEQYF	TGTGCCAGCAGCCCCATGGGCCGCCCGGGAACGTACGAGCAGTACTTC